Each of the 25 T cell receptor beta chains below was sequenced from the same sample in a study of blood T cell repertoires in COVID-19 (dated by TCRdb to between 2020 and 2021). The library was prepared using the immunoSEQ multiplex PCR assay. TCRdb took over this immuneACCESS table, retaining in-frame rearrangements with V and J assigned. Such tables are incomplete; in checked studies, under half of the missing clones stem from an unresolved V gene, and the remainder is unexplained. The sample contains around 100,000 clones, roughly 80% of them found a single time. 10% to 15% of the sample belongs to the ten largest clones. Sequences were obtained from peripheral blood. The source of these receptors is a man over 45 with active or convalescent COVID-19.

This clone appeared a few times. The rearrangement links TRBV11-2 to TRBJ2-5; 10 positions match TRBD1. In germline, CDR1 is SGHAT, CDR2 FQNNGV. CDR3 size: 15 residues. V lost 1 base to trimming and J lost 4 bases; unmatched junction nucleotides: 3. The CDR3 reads CASSLGQGAPETQYF. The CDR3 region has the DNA TGTGCCAGCAGCTTAGGACAGGGGGCTCCAGAGACCCAGTACTTC.

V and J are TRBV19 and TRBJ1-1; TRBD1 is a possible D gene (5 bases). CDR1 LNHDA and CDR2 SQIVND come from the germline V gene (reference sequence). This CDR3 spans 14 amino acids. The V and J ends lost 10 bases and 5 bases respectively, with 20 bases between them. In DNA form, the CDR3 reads TGTGCCACCAGGGAGGGATGGGGGGATACTGAAGCTTTCTTT. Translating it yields CATREGWGDTEAFF.

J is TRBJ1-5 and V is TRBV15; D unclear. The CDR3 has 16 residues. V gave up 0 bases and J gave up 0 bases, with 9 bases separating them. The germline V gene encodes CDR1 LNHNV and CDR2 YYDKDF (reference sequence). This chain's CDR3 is CATSRDPRGSNQPQHF. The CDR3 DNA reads TGTGCCACCAGCAGAGACCCTCGGGGTAGCAATCAGCCCCAGCATTTT.

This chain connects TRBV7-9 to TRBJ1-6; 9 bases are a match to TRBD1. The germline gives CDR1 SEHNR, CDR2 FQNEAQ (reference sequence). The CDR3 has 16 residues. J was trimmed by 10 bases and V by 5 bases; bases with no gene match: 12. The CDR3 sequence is CASSQTGTGRESPLHF. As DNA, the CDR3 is TGTGCCAGCAGCCAGACAGGGACAGGGCGGGAATCACCCCTCCACTTT. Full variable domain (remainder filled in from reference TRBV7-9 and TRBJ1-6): DTGVSQNPRHKITKRGQNVTFRCDPISEHNRLYWYRQTLGQGPEFLTYFQNEAQLEKSRLLSDRFSAERPKGSFSTLEIQRTEQGDSAMYLCASSQTGTGRESPLHFGNGTRLTVT.

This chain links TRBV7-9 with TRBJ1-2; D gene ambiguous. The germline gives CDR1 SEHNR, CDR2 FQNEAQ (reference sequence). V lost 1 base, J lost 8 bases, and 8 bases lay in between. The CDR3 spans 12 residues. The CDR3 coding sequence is TGTGCCAGCAGCTTAGGGAGAGGGGGCTACACCTTC. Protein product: CASSLGRGGYTF.

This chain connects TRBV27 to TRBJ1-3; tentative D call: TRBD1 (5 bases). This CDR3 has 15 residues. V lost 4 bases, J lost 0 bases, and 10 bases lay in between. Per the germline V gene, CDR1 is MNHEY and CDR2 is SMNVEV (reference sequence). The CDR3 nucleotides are TGTGCCAGCAGTTCCAGGGCCCTCTCTGGAAACACCATATATTTT. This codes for CASSSRALSGNTIYF.

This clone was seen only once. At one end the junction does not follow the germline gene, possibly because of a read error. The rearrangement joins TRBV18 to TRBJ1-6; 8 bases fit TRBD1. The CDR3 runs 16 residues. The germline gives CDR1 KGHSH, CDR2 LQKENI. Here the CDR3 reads CASSTPVRGLNSPLHF. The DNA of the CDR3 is TGTGCCAGCTCAACACCTGTCAGGGGGCTGAATTCACCCCTCCACTTT.

CDR3 nucleotides: TGTGCCAGTACCACTCAGACTAGCGGAGGCACAGATACGCAGTATTTT. As protein: CASTTQTSGGTDTQYF. This chain joins TRBV19 and TRBJ2-3, with TRBD2 matching 9 bases. CDR3 length equals 16 residues. Trimming at V came to 7 bases and at J to 1 base, leaving 9 bases not matched to a gene. From germline, CDR1 is LNHDA and CDR2 SQIVND (reference sequence).

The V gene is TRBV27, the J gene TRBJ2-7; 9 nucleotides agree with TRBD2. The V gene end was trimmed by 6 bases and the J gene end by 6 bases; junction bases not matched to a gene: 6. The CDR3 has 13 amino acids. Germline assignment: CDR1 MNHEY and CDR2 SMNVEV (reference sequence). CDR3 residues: CASRIAGAGEQYF. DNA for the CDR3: TGTGCCAGCAGGATAGCGGGAGCTGGCGAGCAGTACTTC.

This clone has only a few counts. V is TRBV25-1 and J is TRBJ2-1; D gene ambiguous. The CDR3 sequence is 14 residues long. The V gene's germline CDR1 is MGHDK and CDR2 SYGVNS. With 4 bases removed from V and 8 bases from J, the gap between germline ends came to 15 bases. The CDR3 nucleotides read TGTGCCAGCAGTGGTCGAGGCTATTTAGATGAGCAGTTCTTC. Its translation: CASSGRGYLDEQFF.

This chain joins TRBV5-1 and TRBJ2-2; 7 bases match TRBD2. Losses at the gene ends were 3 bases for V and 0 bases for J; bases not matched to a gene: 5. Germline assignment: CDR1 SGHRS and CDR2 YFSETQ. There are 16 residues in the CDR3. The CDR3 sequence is CASSWIAGTNTGELFF. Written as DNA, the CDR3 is TGCGCCAGCAGCTGGATAGCGGGCACGAACACCGGGGAGCTGTTTTTT.

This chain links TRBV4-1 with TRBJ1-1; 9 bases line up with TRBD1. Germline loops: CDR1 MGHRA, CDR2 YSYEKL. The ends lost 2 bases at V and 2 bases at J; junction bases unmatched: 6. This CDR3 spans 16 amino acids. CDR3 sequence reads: CASSQSGGQGNTEAFF. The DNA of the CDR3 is TGCGCCAGCAGCCAATCAGGGGGACAGGGTAACACTGAAGCTTTCTTT.

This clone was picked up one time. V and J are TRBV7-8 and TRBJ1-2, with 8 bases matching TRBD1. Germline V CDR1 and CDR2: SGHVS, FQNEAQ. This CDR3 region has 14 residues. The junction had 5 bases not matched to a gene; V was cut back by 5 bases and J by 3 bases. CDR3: CASSEGQGHYGYTF. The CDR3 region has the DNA TGTGCCAGCAGCGAAGGACAGGGCCACTATGGCTACACCTTC.

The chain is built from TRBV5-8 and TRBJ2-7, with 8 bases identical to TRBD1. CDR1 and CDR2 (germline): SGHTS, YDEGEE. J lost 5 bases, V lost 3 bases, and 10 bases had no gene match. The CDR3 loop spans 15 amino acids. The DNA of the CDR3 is TGTGCCAGCAGCTCGAACGACAGGGGAAGAGACGAGCAGTACTTC. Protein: CASSSNDRGRDEQYF.

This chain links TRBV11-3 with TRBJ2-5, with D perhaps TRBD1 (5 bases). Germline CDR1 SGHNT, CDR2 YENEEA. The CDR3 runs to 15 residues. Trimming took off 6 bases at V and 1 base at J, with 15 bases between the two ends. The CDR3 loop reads CASSPTGWIQETQYF. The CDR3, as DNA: TGTGCCAGCAGTCCAACAGGTTGGATCCAAGAGACCCAGTACTTC.

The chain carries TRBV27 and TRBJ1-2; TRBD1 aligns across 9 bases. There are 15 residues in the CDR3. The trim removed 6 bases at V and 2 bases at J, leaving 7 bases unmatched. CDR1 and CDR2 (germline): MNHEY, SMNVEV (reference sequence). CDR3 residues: CASRPPGQGNYGYTF. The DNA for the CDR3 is TGTGCCAGCAGACCGCCCGGACAGGGGAACTATGGCTACACCTTC.

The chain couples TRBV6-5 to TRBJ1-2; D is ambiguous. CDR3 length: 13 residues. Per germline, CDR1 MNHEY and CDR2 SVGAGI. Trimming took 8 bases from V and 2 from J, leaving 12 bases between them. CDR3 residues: CASVLLENYGYTF. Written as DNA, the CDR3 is TGTGCCAGCGTCCTACTAGAAAACTATGGCTACACCTTC.

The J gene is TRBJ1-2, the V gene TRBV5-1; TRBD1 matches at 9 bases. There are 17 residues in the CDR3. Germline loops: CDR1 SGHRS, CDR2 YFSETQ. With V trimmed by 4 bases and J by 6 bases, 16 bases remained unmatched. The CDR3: CASSAAGTGIELNGYTF. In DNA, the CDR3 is TGCGCCAGCAGCGCTGCCGGGACAGGGATAGAGTTAAATGGCTACACCTTC.

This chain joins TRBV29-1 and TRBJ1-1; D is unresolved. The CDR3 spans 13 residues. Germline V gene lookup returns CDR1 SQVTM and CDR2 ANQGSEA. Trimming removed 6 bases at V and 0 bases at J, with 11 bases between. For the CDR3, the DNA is TGCAGCGTCGCAAGAAACTTGAACACTGAAGCTTTCTTT. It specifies CSVARNLNTEAFF.

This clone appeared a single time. Written as DNA, the CDR3 is TGTGCCAGCAGCTTACAGGGTGACCTAAGCACAGATACGCAGTATTTT. Protein sequence: CASSLQGDLSTDTQYF. The chain couples TRBV7-2 to TRBJ2-3, with a possible D match to TRBD1 (5 bases). The CDR3 extends over 16 amino acids. The V gene lost 2 bases and the J gene lost 0 bases, with 12 bases spanning the gap. Germline V lookup: CDR1 SGHTA, CDR2 FQGNSA.

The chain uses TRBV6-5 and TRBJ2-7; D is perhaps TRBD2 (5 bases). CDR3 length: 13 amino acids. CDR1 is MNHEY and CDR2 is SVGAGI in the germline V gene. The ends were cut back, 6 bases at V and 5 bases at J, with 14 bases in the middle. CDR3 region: CASSRGTWDEQYF. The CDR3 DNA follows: TGTGCCAGCAGCCGGGGTACCTGGGACGAGCAGTACTTC.

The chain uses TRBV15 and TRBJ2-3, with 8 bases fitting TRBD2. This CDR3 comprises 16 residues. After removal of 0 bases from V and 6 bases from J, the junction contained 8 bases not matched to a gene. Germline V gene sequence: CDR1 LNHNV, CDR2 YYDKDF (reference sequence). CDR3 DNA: TGTGCCACCAGCAGAGATAGGAGCGGGAGTTCTGATACGCAGTATTTT. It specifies CATSRDRSGSSDTQYF.

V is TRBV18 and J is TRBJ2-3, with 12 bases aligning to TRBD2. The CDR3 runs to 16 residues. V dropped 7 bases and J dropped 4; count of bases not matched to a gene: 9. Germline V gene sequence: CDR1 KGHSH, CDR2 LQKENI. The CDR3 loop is CASYMTSGSLSDTQYF. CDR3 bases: TGTGCCAGCTACATGACTAGCGGGAGTCTCTCAGATACGCAGTATTTT.

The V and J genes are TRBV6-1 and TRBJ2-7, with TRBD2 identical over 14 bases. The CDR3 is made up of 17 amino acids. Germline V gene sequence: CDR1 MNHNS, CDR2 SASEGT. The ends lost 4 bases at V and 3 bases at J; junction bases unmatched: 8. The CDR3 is CASSAGTSGSWSYEQYF. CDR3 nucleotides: TGTGCCAGCAGTGCCGGGACTAGCGGGAGTTGGAGCTACGAGCAGTACTTC.

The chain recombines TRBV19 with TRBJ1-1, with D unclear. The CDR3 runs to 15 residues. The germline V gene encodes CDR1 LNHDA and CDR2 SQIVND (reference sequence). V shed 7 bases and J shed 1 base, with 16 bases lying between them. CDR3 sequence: CASMGGRRKNTEAFF. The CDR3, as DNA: TGTGCCAGTATGGGAGGCCGTAGGAAGAACACTGAAGCTTTCTTT. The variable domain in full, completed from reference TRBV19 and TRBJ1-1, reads DGGITQSPKYLFRKEGQNVTLSCEQNLNHDAMYWYRQDPGQGLRLIYYSQIVNDFQKGDIAEGYSVSREKKESFPLTVTSAQKNPTAFYLCASMGGRRKNTEAFFGQGTRLTVV.